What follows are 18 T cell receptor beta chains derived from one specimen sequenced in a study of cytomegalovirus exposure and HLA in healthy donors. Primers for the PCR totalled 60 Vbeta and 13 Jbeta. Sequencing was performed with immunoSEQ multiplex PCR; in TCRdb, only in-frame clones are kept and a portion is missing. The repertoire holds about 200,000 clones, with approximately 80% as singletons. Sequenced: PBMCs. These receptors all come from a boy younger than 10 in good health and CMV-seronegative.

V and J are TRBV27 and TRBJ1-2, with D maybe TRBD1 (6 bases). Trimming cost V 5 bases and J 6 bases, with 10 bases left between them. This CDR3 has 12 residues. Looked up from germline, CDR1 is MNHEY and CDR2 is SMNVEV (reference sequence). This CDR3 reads CASSTGMDGYTF. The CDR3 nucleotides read TGTGCCAGCAGTACAGGGATGGATGGCTACACCTTC.

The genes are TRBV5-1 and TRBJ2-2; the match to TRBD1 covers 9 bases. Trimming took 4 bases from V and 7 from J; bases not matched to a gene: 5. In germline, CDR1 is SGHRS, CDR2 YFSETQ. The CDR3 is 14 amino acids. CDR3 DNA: TGCGCCAGCAGCCGGGACAGGGCAGGCGGGGAGCTGTTTTTT. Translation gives CASSRDRAGGELFF.

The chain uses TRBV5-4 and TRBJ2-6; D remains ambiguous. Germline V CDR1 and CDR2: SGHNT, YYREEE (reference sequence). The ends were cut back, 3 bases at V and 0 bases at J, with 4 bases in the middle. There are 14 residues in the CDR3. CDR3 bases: TGTGCCAGCAGCTCCCACTCTGGGGCCAACGTCCTGACTTTC. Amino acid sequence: CASSSHSGANVLTF.

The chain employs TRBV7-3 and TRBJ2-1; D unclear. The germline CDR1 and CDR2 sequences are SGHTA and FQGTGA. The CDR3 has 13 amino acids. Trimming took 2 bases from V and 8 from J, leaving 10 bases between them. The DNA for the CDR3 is TGTGCCAGCAGCTTAGACCCCCAGGATGAGCAGTTCTTC. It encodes CASSLDPQDEQFF.

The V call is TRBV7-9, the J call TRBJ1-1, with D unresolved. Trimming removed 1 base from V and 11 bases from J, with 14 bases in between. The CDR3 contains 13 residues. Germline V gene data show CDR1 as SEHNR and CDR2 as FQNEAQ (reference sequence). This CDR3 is CASSLVVRGDAFF. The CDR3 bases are TGTGCCAGCAGCTTAGTTGTGCGGGGAGATGCTTTCTTT.

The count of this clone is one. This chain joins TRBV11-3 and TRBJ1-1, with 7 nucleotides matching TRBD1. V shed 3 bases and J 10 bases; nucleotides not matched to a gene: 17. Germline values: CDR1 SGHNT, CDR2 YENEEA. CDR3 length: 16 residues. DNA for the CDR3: TGTGCCAGCAGCTTTGAAAACAGGGGCGAAACAGGGGTAGCTTTCTTT. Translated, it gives CASSFENRGETGVAFF.

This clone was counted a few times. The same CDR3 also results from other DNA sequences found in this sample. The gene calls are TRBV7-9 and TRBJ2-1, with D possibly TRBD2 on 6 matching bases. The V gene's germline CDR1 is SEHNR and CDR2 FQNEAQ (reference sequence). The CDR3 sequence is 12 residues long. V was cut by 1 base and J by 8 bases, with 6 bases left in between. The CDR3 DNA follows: TGTGCCAGCAGCTTAGGGGGGGATGAGCAGTTCTTC. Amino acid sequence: CASSLGGDEQFF. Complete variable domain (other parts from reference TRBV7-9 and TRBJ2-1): DTGVSQNPRHKITKRGQNVTFRCDPISEHNRLYWYRQTLGQGPEFLTYFQNEAQLEKSRLLSDRFSAERPKGSFSTLEIQRTEQGDSAMYLCASSLGGDEQFFGPGTRLTVL.

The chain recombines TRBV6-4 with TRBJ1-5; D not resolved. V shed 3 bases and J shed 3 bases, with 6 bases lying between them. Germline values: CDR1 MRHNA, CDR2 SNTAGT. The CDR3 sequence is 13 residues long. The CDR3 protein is CASSEGANQPQHF. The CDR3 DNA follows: TGTGCCAGCAGTGAGGGCGCCAATCAGCCCCAGCATTTT.

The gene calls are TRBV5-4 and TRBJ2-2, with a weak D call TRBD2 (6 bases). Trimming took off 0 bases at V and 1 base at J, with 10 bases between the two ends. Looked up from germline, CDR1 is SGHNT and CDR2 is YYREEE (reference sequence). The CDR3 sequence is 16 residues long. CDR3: CASSLAPGLNTGELFF. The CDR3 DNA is TGTGCCAGCAGCTTGGCTCCGGGACTGAACACCGGGGAGCTGTTTTTT.

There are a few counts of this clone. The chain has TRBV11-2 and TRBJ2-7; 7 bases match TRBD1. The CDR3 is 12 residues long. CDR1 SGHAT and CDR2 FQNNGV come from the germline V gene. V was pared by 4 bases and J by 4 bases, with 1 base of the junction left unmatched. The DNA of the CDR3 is TGTGCCAGCAGCTCGACAGGGTACGAGCAGTACTTC. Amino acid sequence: CASSSTGYEQYF.

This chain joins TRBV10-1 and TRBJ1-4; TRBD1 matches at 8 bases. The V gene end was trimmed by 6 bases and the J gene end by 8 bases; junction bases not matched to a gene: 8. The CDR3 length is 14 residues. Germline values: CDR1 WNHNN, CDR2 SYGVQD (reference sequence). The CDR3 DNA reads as TGCGCCAGCAGCCCCGGACAGGGAGGAGAAAAACTGTTTTTT. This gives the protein CASSPGQGGEKLFF.

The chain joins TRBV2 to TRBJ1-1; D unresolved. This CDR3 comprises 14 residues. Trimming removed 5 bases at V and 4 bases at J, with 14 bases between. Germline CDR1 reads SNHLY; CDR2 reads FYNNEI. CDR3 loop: CASSFRSGGTEAFF. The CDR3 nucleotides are TGTGCCAGCAGTTTCCGGAGCGGCGGCACTGAAGCTTTCTTT.

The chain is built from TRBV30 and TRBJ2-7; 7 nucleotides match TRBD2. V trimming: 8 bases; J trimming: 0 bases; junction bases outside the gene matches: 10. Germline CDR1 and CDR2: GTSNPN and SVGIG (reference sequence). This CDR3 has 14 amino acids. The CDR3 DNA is TGTGCCGGGGGGACTACTCACAACTCCTACGAGCAGTACTTC. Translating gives CAGGTTHNSYEQYF.

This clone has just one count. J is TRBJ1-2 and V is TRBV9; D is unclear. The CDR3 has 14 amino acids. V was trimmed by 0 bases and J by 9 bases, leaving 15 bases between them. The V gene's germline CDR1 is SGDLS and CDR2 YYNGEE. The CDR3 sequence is CASSVATGNGRYTF. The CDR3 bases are TGTGCCAGCAGCGTAGCTACGGGGAACGGTCGCTACACCTTC.

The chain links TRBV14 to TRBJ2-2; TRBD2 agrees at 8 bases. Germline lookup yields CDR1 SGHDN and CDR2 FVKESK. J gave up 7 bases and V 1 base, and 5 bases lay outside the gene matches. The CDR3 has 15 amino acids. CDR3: CASSQAFAGGGELFF. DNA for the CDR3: TGTGCCAGCAGCCAAGCATTCGCGGGAGGCGGGGAGCTGTTTTTT.

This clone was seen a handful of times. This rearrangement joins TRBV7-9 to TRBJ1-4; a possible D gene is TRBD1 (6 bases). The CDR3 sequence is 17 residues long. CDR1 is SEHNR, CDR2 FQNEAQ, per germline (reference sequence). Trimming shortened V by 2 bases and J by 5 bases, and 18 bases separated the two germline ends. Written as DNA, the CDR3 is TGTGCCAGCAGCTTATGGGTGACTCAAAGGGGGAATGAAAAACTGTTTTTT. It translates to CASSLWVTQRGNEKLFF. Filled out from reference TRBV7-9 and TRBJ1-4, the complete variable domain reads DTGVSQNPRHKITKRGQNVTFRCDPISEHNRLYWYRQTLGQGPEFLTYFQNEAQLEKSRLLSDRFSAERPKGSFSTLEIQRTEQGDSAMYLCASSLWVTQRGNEKLFFGSGTQLSVL.

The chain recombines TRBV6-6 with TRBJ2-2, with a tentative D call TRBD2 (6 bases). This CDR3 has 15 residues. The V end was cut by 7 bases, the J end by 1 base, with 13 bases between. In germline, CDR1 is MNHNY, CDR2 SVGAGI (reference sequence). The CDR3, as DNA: TGTGCCAGCACTAGGGGAGGACGGAACACCGGGGAGCTGTTTTTT. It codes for CASTRGGRNTGELFF.

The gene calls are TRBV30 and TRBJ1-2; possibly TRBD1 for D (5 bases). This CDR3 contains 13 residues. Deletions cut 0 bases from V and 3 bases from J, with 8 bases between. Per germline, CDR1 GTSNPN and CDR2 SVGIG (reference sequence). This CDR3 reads CAWSVREDYGYTF. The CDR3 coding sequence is TGTGCCTGGAGTGTCAGGGAGGACTATGGCTACACCTTC. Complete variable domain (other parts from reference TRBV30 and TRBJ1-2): SQTIHQWPATLVQPVGSPLSLECTVEGTSNPNLYWYRQAAGRGLQLLFYSVGIGQISSEVPQNLSASRPQDRQFILSSKKLLLSDSGFYLCAWSVREDYGYTFGSGTRLTVV.